The present T cell receptor (beta chain) was sequenced within a study of control samples from healthy donors and cancer patients. This clone was counted a few times. TCRdb's table, derived via immunoSEQ multiplex PCR, lists solely in-frame clones and lacks some. This repertoire shows approximately 100,000 clones, approximately 84% found once; its top ten account for about 35%. CDR3 size: 14 residues. Germline V gene lookup returns CDR1 SGHDT and CDR2 YYEEEE. V was pared by 3 bases and J by 6 bases, with 16 bases between. The clonotype comes from a man aged 70-80 years with lung cancer. What was sequenced was PBMCs. The chain recombines TRBV5-6 with TRBJ2-7, with D possibly being TRBD1 or TRBD2 (5 bases each). CDR3 in DNA: TGTGCCAGCAGCTCTCCGGGGCCCGTGAGCGAGCAGTACTTC. This encodes CASSSPGPVSEQYF.